The entry below gives a single T cell receptor (beta chain) sequence along with its context. What it recognizes is unknown. The entry originates in a study of cytomegalovirus exposure and HLA in healthy donors. The PCR contained 60 Vbeta and 13 Jbeta primers. Clones were read by immunoSEQ multiplex PCR, and TCRdb kept only the in-frame ones, dropping some. Here the sample table reports around 160,000 clones. The CDR3 loop spans 13 amino acids. Trimming cost V 6 bases and J 6 bases, with 14 bases left between them. Looked up from germline, CDR1 is MNHEY and CDR2 is SVGAGI. Broader study findings: The majority of CMV-associated TCR beta chains were reported as apparently HLA-restricted in a later analysis. Reported results showed that the classifier diagnosed cytomegalovirus status with high specificity and sensitivity. Later work found that TCR association rates differed between HLA loci; DRB1 had the most and HLA-C the fewest.

The gene calls are TRBV6-5 and TRBJ1-2; D perhaps matches TRBD1 (6 bases). The sequence came from a woman in her fifties or sixties in good health and CMV-seronegative. The sample comprised PBMCs. CDR3 sequence: CASSIPGADGYTF. CDR3 sequence (DNA): TGTGCCAGCAGCATCCCAGGGGCGGATGGCTACACCTTC.